This T cell receptor (beta chain) derives from a study of blood T cell repertoires in COVID-19. Looking at the study overall: Acute and convalescent COVID-19 samples came from the United States, Italy and Spain.

The assay was immunoSEQ multiplex PCR, and TCRdb's table has in-frame clones only and misses some. The sample carries about 55,000 clones, under 85% recorded once. CDR1 and CDR2 (germline): SGHTA, FQGNSA. The V gene end was trimmed by 4 bases and the J gene end by 6 bases; junction bases not matched to a gene: 3. CDR3 length: 14 residues. The source material was peripheral blood. The J gene is TRBJ2-7, the V gene TRBV7-2, with 13 bases identical to TRBD2. This receptor was identified in a woman aged 55-69 years with acute or convalescent COVID-19. In nucleotides, the CDR3 is TGTGCCAGCAGCTCCGGACTAGCGGGAGTCGAGCAGTACTTC. Translated: CASSSGLAGVEQYF. Combining the CDR3 with reference TRBV7-2 and TRBJ2-7 gives the whole variable domain GAGVSQSPSNKVTEKGKDVELRCDPISGHTALYWYRQSLGQGLEFLIYFQGNSAPDKSGLPSDRFSAERTGGSVSTLTIQRTQQEDSAVYLCASSSGLAGVEQYFGPGTRLTVT.